The subject of this entry is one TCR beta chain. The data derive from a study of blood T cell repertoires in COVID-19. Here immunoSEQ multiplex PCR was the method, and the copy in TCRdb shows in-frame clones only, minus some. The sample holds some 80,000 clones; roughly 86% are singletons and the top ten take 4.9%. The CDR3 totals 16 residues. Germline lookup yields CDR1 GTSNPN and CDR2 SVGIG (reference sequence). V dropped 2 bases and J dropped 0; count of bases not matched to a gene: 4. The chain has TRBV30 and TRBJ2-1, with TRBD1 matching over 10 bases. The sample consisted of peripheral blood. This TCR was recovered from a man between 50 and 59 years old with active or convalescent COVID-19. In DNA, the CDR3 is TGTGCCTGGAGTAAGGGACAGGGGCGCTCCTACAATGAGCAGTTCTTC. Translating gives CAWSKGQGRSYNEQFF.